This TCR beta chain was obtained from a study of shared clonotypes between healthy human individuals. Naive CD4+ cells were CD45RA-selected; the remaining cells were memory. CDR3 length equals 13 residues. Germline V gene data show CDR1 as MNHEY and CDR2 as SVGAGI. Trimming shortened V by 6 bases and J by 3 bases, and 11 bases separated the two germline ends. Study-level points and caveats: Clonotypes that were shared across a handful of donors made up around 5.5% of naive CD4 clonotypes. Investigators expected sequencing depth to affect clonotype sharing among donors.

The authors distributed each subset's genomic DNA evenly over several immunoSEQ plates. Assay: immunoSEQ multiplex PCR; the TCRdb copy retains only in-frame clones and omits some. The repertoire consists of approximately 2,000,000 clones, with about nine tenths occurring once and the leading ten covering more than 0.35%. On this clone: Its antigen is not identified.

The chain recombines TRBV6-5 with TRBJ2-5; D is unresolved. This TCR was sampled from a man aged 18 to 29 in good health. Some clones in this sample may be carry-over from other donors' samples. The sample taken for sequencing was naive CD4+ T cells from PBMCs. Noted subset: CD45RA+ positively selected. CDR3 sequence reads: CASRRTAKETQYF. CDR3 nucleotide sequence: TGTGCCAGCAGAAGGACGGCTAAAGAGACCCAGTACTTC.